This T cell receptor (beta chain) came from a study of T cells after yellow fever vaccination. This clonotype has a handful of counts. Its target is unknown. Study-wide results and limits: By day 5 rather than day 15, the secondary response had peaked, though it was weaker. The CD4 and CD8 compartments had a small share of their clonotypes in common. A large majority of primary-vaccination clones showed up again after the booster (under 98% CD4, about 90% CD8).

The TCR cDNA carried a universal primer site and UMIs from 5'RACE template switching. TCRdb fed the 5' RACE reads into MiXCR, producing one record per CDR3 protein. The sample lists around 350,000 distinct CDR3 sequences, around a tenth occurring once. The TCR originated in a man younger than 35 who received the YFV17D yellow fever vaccine. The specimen comprised PBMCs, sampled on the day of the first yellow fever vaccination.

This CDR3 is CASSLGLVGIQYF. The CDR3 coding sequence is TGTGCCAGCAGCTTGGGACTAGTTGGCATTCAGTACTTC. J is TRBJ2-4 and V is TRBV5-6, with D tentatively TRBD2 (6 bases). V shed 0 bases and J shed 9 bases, with 10 bases lying between them. Germline V CDR1 and CDR2: SGHDT, YYEEEE. This CDR3 contains 13 residues.